This T cell receptor (beta chain) was captured in a study of T cell responses to AZD1222 COVID-19 vaccine (dated by TCRdb to the early 2020s). Notes on the research overall: AZD1222 recipients whose second dose came at about 4 weeks and those whose second dose came at about 12 weeks were combined into one group, since spike-specific TCR depth and breadth did not differ between the two schedules. TCR sequencing covered roughly 230 trial participants: around 210 given two doses of AZD1222 and approximately 25 given two doses of MenACWY control vaccine. Trial participants were enrolled into age subgroups of 18-55, 56-69 and 70-plus years, which contained 148, 28 and 57 TCR-sequenced participants, respectively. General findings and caveats noted by the study authors: Conclusions about previously exposed vaccinees are limited, since just six or seven AZD1222 recipients were seropositive for SARS-CoV-2 at baseline. The vaccine-associated CD4 TCRs covered the entire spike protein, and the dominant responses fell in regions 160-218 and 743-854. In the small 56-69-year group, the increase in depth fell short of significance, most likely because of low power. Because no samples from the day 14 peak response were available, repertoires could be characterized only after the peak T cell response. Reportedly, close to half of the unique spike-specific TCRs recognized epitopes lying outside the regions that are mutated in the B.1.351 and B.1.1.7 variants. Participants were mostly white British, with more females than males. The authors suggested clonal diversity may have been underestimated. A significant rise in spike-specific TCR breadth and depth was observed after two AZD1222 doses relative to day 0 and relative to MenACWY recipients.

Inclusive of the bounding cysteine and phenylalanine, the CDR3 is 14 residues long. Left in the record is the CDR3 DNA by itself, 42 bases read in frame from the first base. Trimming takes 6 bases off V and 2 bases off J; junction bases not matched to a gene: 6. The germline V gene encodes CDR1 MNHEY and CDR2 SMNVEV (reference sequence). Details on this clone: Its specific antigen is unknown. Base qualities are not recorded, but no much larger clone differs from it by a single base.

Taken with the paper, the label for time point translates to: baseline before first vaccination. Vaccinee samples were obtained from the UK trials COV001 and COV002, which included a single-blind randomized controlled phase 2/3 trial of AZD1222 (ChAdOx1 nCoV-19) in healthy adults. For TCRbeta chain sequencing, PBMC samples were collected from trial participants at day 0 and at day 28 after the second dose. The CDR3 regions of human TCRbeta chains were analyzed by immunosequencing. Processing in the source paper ran as follows. TCRs in the repertoires were matched against a reference library of SARS-CoV-2-specific TCRs that had been generated with the MIRA antigen-specificity platform. Breadth was defined as the fraction of unique TCRs that were SARS-CoV-2-associated. Depth was defined as the fraction of total T cells that were SARS-CoV-2-associated. Using the MIRA data, every spike-specific TCR was mapped to the spike region that the TCR reacted to and assigned to either a CD4 or a CD8 class. Log10-transformed breadth and depth values were compared by one-way ANOVA with Sidak's multiple comparisons tests. TCRdb carries this immuneACCESS record with in-frame sequences only. Its versions omit some clonotypes, under half of them owing to an unresolved V gene in the studies checked, with the rest unexplained. That table gives V, J and clone size, and the DNA gave D and trimming. Counted in this sample were more than 150,000 clones; roughly 93% of them appeared once. The ten largest account for roughly 0.99% of the sample.

This material consisted of peripheral blood, taken on day 0 of AZD1222 vaccination. The V gene is TRBV27 and the J gene is TRBJ2-7, and 8 junction bases match TRBD1. This clonotype was obtained from an adult in good health. The DNA sequence reads TGTGCCAGCAGACGAGACAGGGGAACCTACGAGCAGTACTTC. Its protein is CASRRDRGTYEQYF.